This T cell receptor (beta chain) is from a study of T-cell reconstitution after alpha-beta-depleted transplantation in children (dated by TCRdb to the mid-2010s). Broadly, across the study: The study quantitatively tracked T-cell immune reconstitution after TCRalphabeta/CD19-depleted allogeneic hematopoietic cell transplantation in children using TCR repertoire profiling.

With regard to this clonotype: What antigen it recognizes has not been identified. Base qualities are missing; no much larger clone stands one base away.

The CDR3 contains 15 residues, cysteine and phenylalanine counted. The sequence is cut down to CDR3 DNA, 45 bases in frame from base 1. The V and J ends are trimmed by 3 bases and 2 bases, leaving 12 bases between them. The library was prepared using PCR. TCRdb names Illumina HiSeq 2500 as the instrument used. TCR library preparation used molecular barcoding, with unique molecular identifiers applied to normalize quantification of the TCRbeta repertoire. TCRdb reprocessed the public reads (quality trimming at Q25 with fastp, clone calling with MiXCR) and kept in-frame beta chains. Every distinct CDR3 protein forms one entry, paired with its most common genes and DNA. The sample profile shows hundreds of thousands of distinct CDR3 sequences; 16% of them were found once. The ten largest clones take up about 5% of the sample. What the research found in general, with its limitations: In some patients, the high TCRbeta diversity seen at day 60 was put down to recipient T cells and intrathymic progenitors that had survived conditioning. The frequencies of hyperexpanded clones fell over the following months, and after one year, T-cell counts and TCRbeta diversity were mostly attributed to newly produced T cells. The apparently early recovery of alphabetaT-cell counts about two months after transplant reportedly depended on only several hundred rapidly expanded clones that came from non-depleted graft cells.

What this sample's treatment or condition label stands for: allogeneic hematopoietic cell transplantation with graft depleted of TCRalphabeta T cells and CD19 B cells. The transplant recipients were children given TCRalphabeta/CD19-depleted allogeneic hematopoietic cell grafts. The sequence came from a male patient aged 10-17 years who had a stem cell transplant for acute lymphoblastic leukemia, so the T cells may come from the graft donor. Recombination joined TRBV12-3 or TRBV12-4 with TRBJ2-3, with a tentative D call of TRBD1 or TRBD2, each matching 5 bases. Source: PBMCs, mostly from graft donor cells, taken 360 days after TCRalphabeta/CD19-depleted stem cell transplant. The DNA sequence follows: TGTGCCAGCAGTTTCCGGGGCTCACTCACAGATACGCAGTATTTT. Its translation reads: CASSFRGSLTDTQYF.